Listed below are T cell receptor beta chains from one sample, sequenced in a study of shared clonotypes between healthy human individuals. The table came from immunoSEQ multiplex PCR; TCRdb's copy has only in-frame clones and leaves some out. The table has roughly 1.5 million clones, 95% to 99% seen once. The material sequenced was naive CD4+ T cells sorted from blood. These receptors all stem from a man younger than 45 in good health. Each CDR3 is given with its conserved first and last residue. D genes are given only for firm matches. Size tells how often a clone was seen (once, few, many) or the class of an expanded clone, and some rows leave it out.

-	13	TRBV5-6	-	TRBJ1-3	TGTGCCAGCAGCTTGGTCTCTGGAAACACCATATATTTT	CASSLVSGNTIYF
-	14	TRBV6-5	-	TRBJ1-2	TGTGCCAGCAGTTACTCGAGATTATACAGGGGCTACACCTTC	CASSYSRLYRGYTF
-	13	TRBV6-5	-	TRBJ1-5	TGTGCCAGCAGTTACTCCTCGGGCCAGCCCCAGCATTTT	CASSYSSGQPQHF
-	15	TRBV5-1	-	TRBJ1-2	TGCGCCAGCAGCGCGTCGACAGACCCTAACTATGGCTACACCTTC	CASSASTDPNYGYTF
-	14	TRBV5-1	TRBD1	TRBJ2-1	TGCGCCAGCAGCTTCGGACAGGGTGAAAGTGAGCAGTTCTTC	CASSFGQGESEQFF
-	15	TRBV7-2	-	TRBJ1-1	TGTGCCAGCAGCTTAAGCGTTGGGTTCGGCACTGAAGCTTTCTTT	CASSLSVGFGTEAFF
-	14	TRBV7-9	TRBD1	TRBJ2-7	TGTGCCAGCAGGAGCCGACAGGGAAGAGGCGAGCAGTACTTC	CASRSRQGRGEQYF
-	13	TRBV10-3	TRBD2	TRBJ2-3	TGTGCCATGGGGGTAGCGGGAGTTGCTACGCAGTATTTT	CAMGVAGVATQYF
once	14	TRBV10-2	-	TRBJ2-1	TGCGCCAGCAGTGATGCCGGGTACCTAGCTAGGCAGTTCTTC	CASSDAGYLARQFF
-	16	TRBV5-4	-	TRBJ2-5	TGTGCCAGCAGCTTGGGGGCAGGGGTAGTAGGTGAGACCCAGTACTTC	CASSLGAGVVGETQYF
-	15	TRBV5-1	TRBD2	TRBJ2-7	TGCGCCAGCAGCACCGGGACTAGCGGGAGGGCCACGGGGTACTTC	CASSTGTSGRATGYF
-	15	TRBV7-3	-	TRBJ2-2	TGTGCCAGCAGTCTAAGCCCTTTAGCCCCCGGGGAGCTGTTTTTT	CASSLSPLAPGELFF
-	13	TRBV27	-	TRBJ2-2	TGTGCCAGCAGTCTCTTTCTGTCCGGGGAGCTGTTTTTT	CASSLFLSGELFF
-	15	TRBV30	-	TRBJ2-6	TGTGCCTGGACGGCCGGTAGCTCTGGGGCCAACGTCCTGACTTTC	CAWTAGSSGANVLTF
-	15	TRBV5-4	TRBD2	TRBJ2-7	TGTGCCAGCAGCTTGGGGACTAGCGGGCCATACGAGCAGTACTTC	CASSLGTSGPYEQYF
-	15	TRBV9	-	TRBJ2-3	TGTGCCAGCAGCGTATTAACAGGGATTGGAGATACGCAGTATTTT	CASSVLTGIGDTQYF
-	17	TRBV4-3	-	TRBJ2-7	TGCGCCAGCAGCCAAGATCTGACAACCCCCCTCGGGTACGAGCAGTACTTC	CASSQDLTTPLGYEQYF
-	13	TRBV6-5	-	TRBJ2-7	TGTGCCACCCTAACCCCGTTCTCCTACGAGCAGTACTTC	CATLTPFSYEQYF
-	15	TRBV28	TRBD1	TRBJ1-2	TGTGCCAGCAAAAATTCGGACAGGGTGGGATATGGCTACACCTTC	CASKNSDRVGYGYTF
-	14	TRBV9	-	TRBJ2-7	TGTGCCAGCAGTAGGGGAAGCCTCTCCTACGAGCAGTACTTC	CASSRGSLSYEQYF